This T cell receptor (beta chain) was captured in a study of OX40 agonist ivuxolimab in advanced cancers. Method: immunoSEQ multiplex PCR; TCRdb's copy keeps in-frame clones and lacks some. The sample lists tens of thousands of clones, around 87% seen once, with under 2% in the top ten. On this clone itself: One end of the junction is discordant with germline, which a read error may explain.

The germline gives CDR1 LNHNV, CDR2 YYDKDF (reference sequence). The CDR3 is made up of 17 amino acids. This TCR derives from an adult with an advanced solid tumor such as melanoma, head and neck, liver or kidney cancer. The sequenced sample was CD4+ or CD8+ T cells sorted from blood, obtained in a trial of the OX40 agonist ivuxolimab. V usage is TRBV15 and J usage is TRBJ2-7, with D tentatively TRBD1 (6 bases). The chain's CDR3 is CATSRDTGTRTSHEQYF. CDR3 DNA: TGTGCCACCAGCAGAGATACGGGGACACGGACCTCCCACGAGCAGTACTTC. The whole variable domain, remainder taken from reference TRBV15 and TRBJ2-7, is DAMVIQNPRYQVTQFGKPVTLSCSQTLNHNVMYWYQQKSSQAPKLLFHYYDKDFNNEADTPDNFQSRRPNTSFCFLDIRSPGLGDTAMYLCATSRDTGTRTSHEQYFGPGTRLTVT.